A selection of T cell receptor beta chains follows, all from one sample in a study of T cell responses to AZD1222 COVID-19 vaccine. This table comes from immunoSEQ multiplex PCR, and its TCRdb copy is limited to in-frame clones, with some not included. The profile covers 100,000 to 150,000 clones, with more than 75% appearing a single time and 8.5% to 12% taken by the ten largest. The material sequenced was peripheral blood, taken on day 0 of AZD1222 vaccination. The origin of the receptors is an adult in good health. Both conserved end residues are trimmed from each CDR3. The order of the fields is CDR3 protein, CDR3 length, D gene, V gene, clone size. The D gene is left open where the match is weak. Rows may omit the clone size; those that give it use once, few, many or a size class.

CDR3aa: ASSPRDSGYT
len: 10
d_gene: -
v_gene: TRBV18
abundance: -

CDR3aa: ASTGNTEAF
len: 9
d_gene: -
v_gene: TRBV3-1/TRBV3-2
abundance: once

CDR3aa: ASSLLGEAF
len: 9
d_gene: -
v_gene: TRBV7-9
abundance: -

CDR3aa: ASSYGTVSGNTIY
len: 13
d_gene: TRBD1
v_gene: TRBV6-5
abundance: -

CDR3aa: ASSFYRGQGLGEQY
len: 14
d_gene: TRBD1
v_gene: TRBV5-4
abundance: -

CDR3aa: ASTSLANTGELF
len: 12
d_gene: -
v_gene: TRBV19
abundance: -

CDR3aa: ASMGGPGNTIY
len: 11
d_gene: -
v_gene: TRBV27
abundance: -

CDR3aa: ASSPTGGDTGELF
len: 13
d_gene: TRBD1
v_gene: TRBV13
abundance: -

CDR3aa: ASSQDRNSDTQY
len: 12
d_gene: -
v_gene: TRBV4-1
abundance: -

CDR3aa: ASSLDRGLPSGNTIY
len: 15
d_gene: TRBD1
v_gene: TRBV7-9
abundance: -

CDR3aa: ASSLVGDTEAF
len: 11
d_gene: -
v_gene: TRBV5-1
abundance: -

CDR3aa: ASSYLTGAINTEAF
len: 14
d_gene: TRBD1
v_gene: TRBV10-2
abundance: -

CDR3aa: AWRERTMGYGYT
len: 12
d_gene: -
v_gene: TRBV30
abundance: -

CDR3aa: ASSPAAFTGYGQPQH
len: 15
d_gene: -
v_gene: TRBV7-2
abundance: -

CDR3aa: ASSQGQRHYEQY
len: 12
d_gene: TRBD1
v_gene: TRBV14
abundance: -

CDR3aa: SARTEMNTEAF
len: 11
d_gene: -
v_gene: TRBV29-1
abundance: -

CDR3aa: ASSYRLSSGRAREQF
len: 15
d_gene: TRBD2
v_gene: TRBV6-2/TRBV6-3
abundance: -

CDR3aa: ASSPKDQTGDGYT
len: 13
d_gene: TRBD1
v_gene: TRBV18
abundance: -

CDR3aa: ASSLSAESNTGELF
len: 14
d_gene: -
v_gene: TRBV27
abundance: -

CDR3aa: ASSPIGPYEQY
len: 11
d_gene: -
v_gene: TRBV27
abundance: -

CDR3aa: ASSGSGTGFVGVNTGELF
len: 18
d_gene: TRBD1
v_gene: TRBV10-1
abundance: once

CDR3aa: ASSGTSGFPNEQF
len: 13
d_gene: TRBD2
v_gene: TRBV2
abundance: -

CDR3aa: ASSYRGRDHEQY
len: 12
d_gene: -
v_gene: TRBV6-5
abundance: -

CDR3aa: ASSLSGQGFLDTIY
len: 14
d_gene: TRBD1
v_gene: TRBV5-6
abundance: once

CDR3aa: ASSPTGGYTGELF
len: 13
d_gene: TRBD1
v_gene: TRBV7-3
abundance: -

CDR3aa: ASSDEWNTEAF
len: 11
d_gene: -
v_gene: TRBV6-2/TRBV6-3
abundance: -

CDR3aa: ASSLMDRGPLYSNQPQH
len: 17
d_gene: TRBD1
v_gene: TRBV7-3
abundance: -

CDR3aa: ASSLKGRTEAF
len: 11
d_gene: -
v_gene: TRBV7-3
abundance: -

CDR3aa: ASSGYRGFYEQY
len: 12
d_gene: TRBD1
v_gene: TRBV9
abundance: -

CDR3aa: ASSERQGDGGYT
len: 12
d_gene: TRBD1
v_gene: TRBV6-1
abundance: -

CDR3aa: ATSRIGGKAF
len: 10
d_gene: -
v_gene: TRBV15
abundance: -

CDR3aa: AWSGNRRGDTQY
len: 12
d_gene: -
v_gene: TRBV30
abundance: -